The present T cell receptor beta chain was sequenced within a study of T cell responses to AZD1222 COVID-19 vaccine. Points from the study as a whole: Of the AZD1222 recipients, only 5 or 6 were seropositive at baseline. Close to half of spike-specific TCRs reportedly recognize unmutated variant regions.

CDR1 and CDR2 from the germline V gene are LNHDA and SQIVND (reference sequence). V was clipped by 6 bases and J by 6 bases; unmatched bases: 4. The CDR3 totals 13 residues. TCRdb's copy holds only in-frame clones and misses some; the assay was immunoSEQ multiplex PCR. Of about 93,000 clones listed, under 90% are singletons. To note about this clone: Its antigen is currently unknown.

This sequence originates from an adult in good health. The chain uses TRBV19 and TRBJ1-2; 10 positions match TRBD1. The starting material was peripheral blood, obtained on day 0 of MenACWY control vaccination. Here the CDR3 DNA reads TGTGCCAGTAGGGGCGACAGGGGGCATGGCTACACCTTC. Protein product: CASRGDRGHGYTF.